This entry describes one T cell receptor (beta chain). Its antigen target is currently unknown. Per-base qualities were not stored, and no clone one base away is much larger. Patients with a history of autoimmune disease or receiving systemic immunosuppression were excluded from the trial. In every dose cohort, peripheral blood was drawn for TCR sequencing at baseline, cycle 4 day 1, and cycle 7 day 1. The samples were drawn from a first-in-human, open-label, multicenter phase I dose-escalation trial of ivuxolimab. Adults with locally advanced or metastatic melanoma, renal cell carcinoma, hepatocellular carcinoma or head and neck squamous cell carcinoma were enrolled in the trial. CD4+ and CD8+ T cells were sorted separately from peripheral blood before TCR sequencing. The junction shows trimming of 4 bases on V and 4 bases on J, and the gene matches do not reach 11 bases of it. The CDR3 spans 16 residues, from the cysteine through the phenylalanine. Only CDR3 DNA is held: 48 bases, read in frame from base 1. Based on the germline V gene, the CDR1 and CDR2 sequences are SGDLS and YYNGEE.

This specimen belongs to a study of OX40 agonist ivuxolimab in advanced cancers. With regard to the full study: The costimulatory receptor OX40 (CD134) was targeted by ivuxolimab, a fully human IgG2 agonistic monoclonal antibody. Intravenous ivuxolimab was administered to patients every 2 weeks at six dose levels: 0.01, 0.1, 0.3, 1.5, 3 and 10 mg/kg. Among the approximately 54 dose-escalation patients, about 20 had hepatocellular carcinoma, roughly 15 melanoma, 9 renal cell carcinoma and 9 head and neck cancer. In the dose-escalation cohort, around 80% of patients were male, and the mean age was approximately 60 years with a range of 23 to 79. Patients were allowed to have had prior anti-PD-1, anti-PD-L1 or anti-CTLA-4 therapy, and around 40% of the dose-escalation patients had previously received checkpoint inhibitors. Partial responses occurred in three dose-escalation patients: two with cutaneous melanoma and one with hepatocellular carcinoma. The purpose of peripheral TCRbeta sequencing was to test whether ivuxolimab changed TCR sequence diversity and led to clonal T-cell expansion. The paper describes the monotherapy dose-escalation part (N = 52 patients) of the phase I trial of ivuxolimab. The investigation overall reported the following: After ivuxolimab, CD8+ T cells had more expanded clones than CD4+ T cells on average. In partial responders in the 0.1-3.0 mg/kg groups, normalized peripheral clonal expansion was found to be among the lowest, especially among CD8+ T cells. Clonal expansion of both CD4+ and CD8+ blood T cells was observed from baseline to week 6 at doses 0.1 to 3.0 mg/kg. Low levels of normalized T-cell clonal expansion were also seen in some nonresponding patients. Which antigens the clonally expanded peripheral T cells were specific for was not determined.

Genomic DNA was extracted from sorted cells for sequencing of the TCRbeta CDR3 region. The immunoSEQ Assay was used for sequencing of TCRbeta CDR3 regions. What TCRdb holds here is the immuneACCESS table cut down to in-frame rearrangements. Part of the clones is not present; checked against another copy, under half of the missing clones reflect an unresolved V gene, and the others are unexplained. In this sample the table shows about 86,000 clones, roughly 90% of which occur a single time. The ten top clones hold approximately 1.2% of the sample. This TCR came from an adult with an advanced solid tumor such as melanoma, head and neck, liver or kidney cancer. The sequencing used CD4+ or CD8+ T cells sorted from blood, collected in a trial of the OX40 agonist ivuxolimab. The chain was built from TRBV9 and TRBJ1-2, and 9 bases in between align with TRBD1. The DNA reads as follows: TGTGCCAGCAGCTCCCACGGACAGGGGCTAAGCTATGGCTACACCTTC. The encoded protein is CASSSHGQGLSYGYTF.